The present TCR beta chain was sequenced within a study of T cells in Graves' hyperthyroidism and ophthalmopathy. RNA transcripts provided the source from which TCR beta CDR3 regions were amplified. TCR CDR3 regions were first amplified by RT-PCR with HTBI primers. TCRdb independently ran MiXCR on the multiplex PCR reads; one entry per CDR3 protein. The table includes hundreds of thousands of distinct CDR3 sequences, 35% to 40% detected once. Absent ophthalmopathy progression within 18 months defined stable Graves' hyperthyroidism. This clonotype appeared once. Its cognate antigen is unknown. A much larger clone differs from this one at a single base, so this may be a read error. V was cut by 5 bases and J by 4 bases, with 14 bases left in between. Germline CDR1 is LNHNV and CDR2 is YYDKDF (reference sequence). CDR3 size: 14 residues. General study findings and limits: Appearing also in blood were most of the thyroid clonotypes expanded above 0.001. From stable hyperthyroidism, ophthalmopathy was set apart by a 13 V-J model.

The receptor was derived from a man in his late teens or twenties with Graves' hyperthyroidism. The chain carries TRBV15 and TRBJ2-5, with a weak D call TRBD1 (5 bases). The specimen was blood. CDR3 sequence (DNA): TGTGCCACCAGCGGGGCCCAGGTCGCAGAGACCCAGTACTTC. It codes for CATSGAQVAETQYF.